Given below is one T cell receptor beta chain in context. This clonotype occurred once. Its antigen is unknown. No base qualities exist here, and no much larger clone lies one base off it. One read alone lends weak support. The instrument given in TCRdb is Illumina NovaSeq 6000. Using 5'RACE with constant-segment primers, TCRalpha and TCRbeta cDNA libraries were constructed, with sample barcodes and unique molecular identifiers added in the process. Trizol reagent was used to extract RNA from every sample. The libraries were amplified in two PCR steps, and the second step added a second sample barcode and Illumina TruSeq adapters. Libraries were sequenced on an Illumina NovaSeq with 2 x 150 bp paired-end reads. In the source study's methods: Demultiplexing of reads and collapsing into UMI-guided consensus sequences were performed with migec v1.2.7. Using mixcr v2.1.11, the UMI consensuses were aligned to TRA and TRB V and J templates and assembled into clonotypes. A clonotype was counted as expanded or contracted only if both edgeR and NoisET called the change significant, with noise models trained on biological replicates. For edgeR calls, the thresholds were a false discovery rate-adjusted p below 0.01 and a log2 fold-change of 1. As an exploratory analysis of dynamics, max-normalized trajectories of the 1000 most abundant clonotypes were examined by PCA with hierarchical clustering. Separately sequenced CD4+ and CD8+ repertoires were used to assign the CD4 or CD8 phenotype of responding clones. The public reads were run again by TCRdb, first through fastp at Q25 and then through MiXCR, and only productive beta chains were kept. Rows with a matching CDR3 protein are joined into one entry that keeps the most common DNA and genes. It is TCRdb's table, rather than the study itself, that gives the V and J calls and clone size. This sample is represented by approximately 450,000 distinct CDR3 sequences; 18% of them were singletons. The ten top clones hold 12% of the sample.

Ficoll-Paque density gradient centrifugation was used to isolate PBMCs. These data belong to a study of T-cell memory formation after mild COVID-19 (dated by TCRdb to the early 2020s). For the wider study: TCR sequence clusters from the two donors were found to be largely donor specific. T-cell clones expanding and contracting after mild COVID-19 in a couple of donors were tracked by longitudinal TCRalpha and TCRbeta repertoire sequencing. Two young, previously healthy adult volunteers, one female and one male, were included in the cohort.

The study at large found these results: The detection of some responding clones in pre-infection memory suggests that pre-existing cross-reactive memory T cells joined the SARS-CoV-2 response. The study covered only a couple of mild cases, and larger cohorts including severe cases with pre-infection samples were considered necessary. The second-wave clones that peaked on day 37 were not confirmed to be SARS-CoV-2 specific. Contracting CD4+ clones were located mainly in the CM and EM memory subsets, whereas CD8+ clones were found to be enriched in EMRA. Clones contracting from day 15 to 85 had balanced CD4/CD8 phenotypes, while a second wave expanding from day 15 to 37 was biased towards CD4+.

CDR1 and CDR2 are drawn from the germline V gene: MNHEY, SVGEGT. The CDR3 numbers 23 residues from cysteine through phenylalanine. Kept here is only the CDR3 DNA, which spans 69 bases and is read in frame from base 1. V and J are trimmed by 4 bases and 1 base, and the gene matches miss 22 bases of the junction. What was sequenced was PBMCs or a T cell subset sorted from them (not recorded which). The chain couples TRBV6-2 or TRBV6-3 to TRBJ2-1; the central 13 bases match TRBD2. The origin of this receptor is an adult woman who had mild COVID-19 (a few samples of this study predate the infection). The sample titles of this study are shuffled in the database, so cell type and time point are left out; the donor was told from shared clones. The sequenced DNA is TGTGCCAGCAGTTTGCTAAAGAATTATGTCGGACTAGCGGGAGAAAAATCCTACAATGAGCAGTTCTTC. This gives the protein CASSLLKNYVGLAGEKSYNEQFF.